The source of this TCR beta chain is a study of blood T cell repertoires in COVID-19 (dated by TCRdb to 2019 to 2021). Regarding the research as a whole: The collaborator samples originated in the United States, Italy and Spain and spanned the acute and convalescent phases of COVID-19. The prospective study material was composed of cDNA or gDNA derived from T cells, B-cell-depleted T cells, or PBMCs. Deeply sampled blood TCRbeta repertoires from subjects exposed to, actively infected with, or recovered from COVID-19 were included in the dataset. The repertoires were made available in a free public database intended to serve as a resource for research on the immune response to SARS-CoV-2. The samples were drawn from the first 160 participants of the ongoing ImmuneRACE study and from 1,254 subjects provided by 6 global collaborators. Sample metadata almost always included a de-identified subject ID, COVID-19 status, age in years and sex. Where HLA class I and class II types were available, the types were taken from metadata supplied by the sample provider, not from assay-based typing.

TCRbeta CDR3 regions were amplified from genomic DNA by means of the immunoSEQ Assay, a bias-controlled multiplex PCR. In the source study's methods: The number of nucleated cells in each sample was estimated by amplification of reference gene primers within the assay. Sequence reads were collapsed and filtered to measure the absolute abundance of every unique TCRbeta CDR3 rearrangement. For each sample, productive Simpson clonality was calculated as the square root of Simpson's diversity index across productive rearrangements. TCRdb mirrors the immuneACCESS table, restricted to in-frame sequences. Some clones are absent from its copies; in checked studies, under half trace to an unresolved V gene, and the reason for the others is unknown. V and J calls and clone size are copied from that table; D and trimming were computed from the DNA. Counted in this sample were under 200,000 clones; under 80% of them appeared once. The ten largest account for 3% of the sample.

After removal of 3 bases from V and 8 bases from J, the junction retains 12 bases not matched to a gene. The cysteine opens and the phenylalanine closes a CDR3 of 15 amino acids. The only DNA kept is the CDR3, 45 bases in frame from the first base. From the germline V gene, CDR1 is SGDLS and CDR2 is YYNGEE. Comment on this clone: The target of this receptor is not known. Per-base quality was not reported, and no clone a single base away is much larger than it.

General conclusions and limits of the study: How much clinical and demographic metadata was included differed by source and by participant, and the metadata was provided uncurated.

Collaborating institutions collected whole blood in K2EDTA tubes following their own protocols. Collaborator samples were shipped for TCRbeta analysis as frozen whole blood, isolated PBMCs, or DNA extracted from either sample type. The sample taken for sequencing was peripheral blood. The source is a woman of 80 years or more with acute or convalescent COVID-19. The chain is assembled from TRBV9 and TRBJ1-2, with TRBD1 matching 8 junction bases. CDR3 region: CASSARQGLPSGYTF. The nucleotide sequence is given as TGTGCCAGCAGCGCGAGACAGGGGCTCCCATCAGGCTACACCTTC.